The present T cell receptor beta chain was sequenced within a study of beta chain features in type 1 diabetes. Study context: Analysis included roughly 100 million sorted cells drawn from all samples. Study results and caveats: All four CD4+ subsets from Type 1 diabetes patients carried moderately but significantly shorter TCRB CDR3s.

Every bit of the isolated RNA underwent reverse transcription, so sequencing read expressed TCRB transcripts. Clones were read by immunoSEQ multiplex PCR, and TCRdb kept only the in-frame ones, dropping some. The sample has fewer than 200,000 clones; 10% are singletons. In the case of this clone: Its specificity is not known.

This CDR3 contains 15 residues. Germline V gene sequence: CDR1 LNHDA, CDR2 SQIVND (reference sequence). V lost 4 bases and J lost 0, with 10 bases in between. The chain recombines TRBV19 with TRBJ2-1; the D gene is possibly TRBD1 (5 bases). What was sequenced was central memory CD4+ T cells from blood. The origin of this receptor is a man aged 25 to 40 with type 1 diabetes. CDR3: CASSTGATSYNEQFF. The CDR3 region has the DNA TGTGCCAGTAGTACTGGGGCTACCTCCTACAATGAGCAGTTCTTC.